This T cell receptor beta chain comes out of a study of T cells in Graves' hyperthyroidism and ophthalmopathy. Across the study: Before treatment of any kind, peripheral blood was taken at initial diagnosis.

V lost 3 bases, J lost 0 bases, and 6 bases lay in between. The CDR3 is 14 amino acids. Germline CDR1 DFQATT, CDR2 SNEGSKA (reference sequence). This clonotype was recorded at least ten times. The CDR3 regions of TCR beta were amplified from RNA transcripts. A set of HTBI primers served as the primers for a first-round RT-PCR of the TCR CDR3. Each CDR3 protein is one row after TCRdb ran MiXCR on the multiplex PCR reads. The table includes approximately 610,000 distinct CDR3 sequences, roughly 14% detected once. The chain has TRBV20-1 and TRBJ2-6; no definite D call. The clonotype comes from a woman in her thirties or forties with Graves' ophthalmopathy. Material: blood. The CDR3 loop reads CSARVSSGANVLTF. DNA of the CDR3: TGCAGTGCTAGGGTATCCTCTGGGGCCAACGTCCTGACTTTC.